This is a list of T cell receptor beta chains from one sample in a study of low-dose radiotherapy and immunotherapy resistance in tumors. TCRdb called the reads again in MiXCR, with one record for every CDR3 protein. Of tens of thousands of distinct CDR3 sequences listed, roughly 31% were seen once; the top ten hold 11%. Material: PBMCs, obtained before treatment. Receptors originate from a female donor with ovarian cancer. CDR3s include the opening cysteine and the closing phenylalanine or tryptophan. The order of the fields is D gene, clone size, J gene, V gene, CDR3 protein, CDR3 DNA. The D gene is left open where the match is weak. Not all rows give a size; the values are once, few, many and, for expanded clones, a class.

d_gene: .; abundance: many; j_gene: TRBJ1-6; v_gene: TRBV6-2/TRBV6-3; CDR3aa: CASSYRGSYSPLHF; CDR3nt: TGTGCCAGCAGTTACAGGGGCTCGTACTCACCCCTCCACTTT
d_gene: TRBD1; abundance: .; j_gene: TRBJ2-7; v_gene: TRBV5-1; CDR3aa: CASSLTGTGSYEQYF; CDR3nt: TGCGCCAGCAGCTTAACCGGGACAGGGTCCTACGAGCAGTACTTC
d_gene: .; abundance: .; j_gene: TRBJ2-4; v_gene: TRBV11-2; CDR3aa: CASSSGIAKNIQYF; CDR3nt: TGTGCCAGCAGCTCCGGAATAGCCAAAAACATTCAGTACTTC
d_gene: .; abundance: few; j_gene: TRBJ2-3; v_gene: TRBV9; CDR3aa: CASSPRTLQGADTQYF; CDR3nt: TGTGCCAGCAGCCCTCGGACACTTCAAGGGGCAGATACGCAGTATTTT
d_gene: TRBD2; abundance: many; j_gene: TRBJ2-2; v_gene: TRBV10-3; CDR3aa: CAISESIGGGLNTGELFF; CDR3nt: TGTGCCATCAGTGAGTCGATCGGCGGGGGGTTAAACACCGGGGAGCTGTTTTTT
d_gene: .; abundance: .; j_gene: TRBJ1-3; v_gene: TRBV11-2; CDR3aa: CASSLSRAGNTIYF; CDR3nt: TGTGCCAGCAGCTTAAGCCGGGCCGGAAACACCATATATTTT
d_gene: TRBD1; abundance: .; j_gene: TRBJ1-5; v_gene: TRBV20-1; CDR3aa: CSAREAPQGARGNQPQHF; CDR3nt: TGCAGTGCTAGAGAGGCCCCGCAGGGGGCGAGAGGCAATCAGCCCCAGCATTTT
d_gene: TRBD1; abundance: many; j_gene: TRBJ2-3; v_gene: TRBV20-1; CDR3aa: CSARDRGGTDTQYF; CDR3nt: TGCAGTGCACGGGACAGGGGCGGCACAGATACGCAGTATTTT
d_gene: TRBD2; abundance: .; j_gene: TRBJ2-1; v_gene: TRBV20-1; CDR3aa: CSASRRLAGSYNEQFF; CDR3nt: TGCAGTGCTAGCCGTCGACTAGCGGGCTCCTACAATGAGCAGTTCTTC
d_gene: TRBD1; abundance: .; j_gene: TRBJ1-3; v_gene: TRBV15; CDR3aa: CATSRRGVGNTIYF; CDR3nt: TGTGCCACCAGCCGCAGGGGGGTTGGAAACACCATATATTTT
d_gene: TRBD2; abundance: many; j_gene: TRBJ2-3; v_gene: TRBV7-9; CDR3aa: CASSLGLANTDTQYF; CDR3nt: TGTGCCAGCAGCTTGGGACTAGCGAACACAGATACGCAGTATTTT
d_gene: TRBD1; abundance: many; j_gene: TRBJ2-2; v_gene: TRBV5-1; CDR3aa: CASSRTGGGFTGELFF; CDR3nt: TGTGCCAGCAGCCGGACAGGGGGCGGATTCACCGGGGAGCTGTTTTTT
d_gene: TRBD2; abundance: .; j_gene: TRBJ2-1; v_gene: TRBV20-1; CDR3aa: CSATNGGSSYNEQFF; CDR3nt: TGCAGTGCTACGAACGGGGGGAGCTCCTACAATGAGCAGTTCTTC
d_gene: TRBD2; abundance: many; j_gene: TRBJ2-7; v_gene: TRBV6-2/TRBV6-3; CDR3aa: CASSSLAGVPYEQYF; CDR3nt: TGTGCCAGCAGCTCCTTAGCGGGAGTTCCCTACGAGCAGTACTTC
d_gene: .; abundance: .; j_gene: TRBJ1-3; v_gene: TRBV6-2/TRBV6-3; CDR3aa: CASRHGNSGNTIYF; CDR3nt: TGTGCCAGCCGACATGGCAACTCTGGAAACACCATATATTTT
d_gene: TRBD1; abundance: many; j_gene: TRBJ2-5; v_gene: TRBV7-9; CDR3aa: CASSRDRAQETQYF; CDR3nt: TGTGCCAGCAGCCGGGACAGGGCCCAAGAGACCCAGTACTTC
d_gene: .; abundance: many; j_gene: TRBJ1-1; v_gene: TRBV6-1; CDR3aa: CASSEQPTRQVTGTEAFF; CDR3nt: TGTGCCAGCAGTGAACAACCAACCCGACAGGTTACTGGCACTGAAGCTTTCTTT
d_gene: TRBD1; abundance: .; j_gene: TRBJ1-5; v_gene: TRBV6-2/TRBV6-3; CDR3aa: CASSDRTGQGGGQPQHF; CDR3nt: TGTGCCAGCAGTGACCGAACCGGACAGGGAGGAGGGCAGCCCCAGCATTTT
d_gene: .; abundance: few; j_gene: TRBJ1-1; v_gene: TRBV6-2/TRBV6-3; CDR3aa: CASSYRRGRAFF; CDR3nt: TGTGCCAGCAGTTACAGGAGGGGACGAGCTTTCTTT
d_gene: TRBD1; abundance: many; j_gene: TRBJ2-2; v_gene: TRBV7-9; CDR3aa: CASSSIQGAGELFF; CDR3nt: TGTGCCAGCAGCTCGATACAGGGGGCCGGGGAGCTGTTTTTT
d_gene: .; abundance: many; j_gene: TRBJ1-5; v_gene: TRBV6-1; CDR3aa: CASSEVGQPQHF; CDR3nt: TGTGCCAGCAGTGAAGTCGGTCAGCCCCAGCATTTT
d_gene: .; abundance: many; j_gene: TRBJ1-1; v_gene: TRBV7-6; CDR3aa: CASSSGTNTEAFF; CDR3nt: TGTGCCAGCAGCTCTGGGACCAACACTGAAGCTTTCTTT
d_gene: .; abundance: .; j_gene: TRBJ2-3; v_gene: TRBV19; CDR3aa: CASTGSSGSTDTQYF; CDR3nt: TGTGCCAGTACAGGGTCAAGCGGGAGCACAGATACGCAGTATTTT
d_gene: TRBD2; abundance: many; j_gene: TRBJ2-7; v_gene: TRBV5-1; CDR3aa: CASSLGGRDSYEQYF; CDR3nt: TGCGCCAGCAGCTTGGGCGGGAGGGACTCCTACGAGCAGTACTTC
d_gene: .; abundance: .; j_gene: TRBJ1-2; v_gene: TRBV7-3; CDR3aa: CASSFDGSGYTF; CDR3nt: TGTGCCAGCAGCTTCGACGGCTCCGGCTACACCTTC
d_gene: TRBD2; abundance: .; j_gene: TRBJ2-7; v_gene: TRBV6-1; CDR3aa: CASNERTSGFYEQYF; CDR3nt: TGTGCCAGCAACGAGCGGACTAGCGGGTTTTACGAGCAGTACTTC
d_gene: .; abundance: many; j_gene: TRBJ2-3; v_gene: TRBV29-1; CDR3aa: CSVAILADSQDTQYF; CDR3nt: TGCAGCGTTGCTATTTTGGCAGACTCACAAGATACGCAGTATTTT
d_gene: TRBD2; abundance: few; j_gene: TRBJ2-3; v_gene: TRBV10-1; CDR3aa: CASSAGLAGGYTQYF; CDR3nt: TGCGCCAGCAGCGCGGGACTAGCGGGAGGTTATACGCAGTATTTT
d_gene: TRBD2; abundance: .; j_gene: TRBJ2-2; v_gene: TRBV30; CDR3aa: CAWSVRGGAYTGELFF; CDR3nt: TGTGCCTGGAGTGTACGCGGGGGGGCGTACACCGGGGAGCTGTTTTTT
d_gene: .; abundance: many; j_gene: TRBJ2-2; v_gene: TRBV2; CDR3aa: CASSERNTGELFF; CDR3nt: TGTGCCAGCAGTGAAAGGAACACCGGGGAGCTGTTTTTT
d_gene: TRBD2; abundance: .; j_gene: TRBJ2-7; v_gene: TRBV18; CDR3aa: CASSPRLTSGSRGRDEQYF; CDR3nt: TGTGCCAGCTCACCCCGCTTGACTAGCGGGAGTCGAGGTCGGGACGAGCAGTACTTC
d_gene: .; abundance: .; j_gene: TRBJ2-7; v_gene: TRBV5-1; CDR3aa: CASSFGRFSYEQYF; CDR3nt: TGCGCCAGCAGCTTTGGCAGGTTCTCCTACGAGCAGTACTTC
d_gene: TRBD1; abundance: once; j_gene: TRBJ1-1; v_gene: TRBV5-4; CDR3aa: CASTRTGYWGLWEVGTEAFF; CDR3nt: TGTGCCAGCACCCGGACAGGGTATTGGGGGCTCTGGGAAGTGGGCACTGAAGCTTTCTTT
d_gene: .; abundance: many; j_gene: TRBJ2-7; v_gene: TRBV5-1; CDR3aa: CASSSGRSWEQYF; CDR3nt: TGCGCCAGCAGCTCCGGGAGATCTTGGGAGCAGTACTTC
d_gene: .; abundance: .; j_gene: TRBJ1-1; v_gene: TRBV12-3/TRBV12-4; CDR3aa: CASSFGALEAFF; CDR3nt: TGTGCCAGCAGTTTTGGGGCGCTCGAAGCTTTCTTT
d_gene: TRBD2; abundance: .; j_gene: TRBJ2-3; v_gene: TRBV13; CDR3aa: CASSRLATTDTQYF; CDR3nt: TGTGCCAGCAGCCGACTAGCGACGACAGATACGCAGTATTTT
d_gene: .; abundance: .; j_gene: TRBJ1-5; v_gene: TRBV28; CDR3aa: CASSRDRSYQPQHF; CDR3nt: TGTGCCAGCAGCCGAGACAGAAGTTATCAGCCCCAGCATTTT
d_gene: TRBD2; abundance: .; j_gene: TRBJ2-1; v_gene: TRBV3-1; CDR3aa: CASSQDGTSGSWNEQFF; CDR3nt: TGTGCCAGCAGCCAAGATGGCACTAGCGGGAGTTGGAATGAGCAGTTCTTC
d_gene: TRBD1; abundance: medium-sized; j_gene: TRBJ2-1; v_gene: TRBV2; CDR3aa: CASIIGQGYDEQFF; CDR3nt: TGTGCCAGCATTATAGGACAGGGGTATGACGAGCAGTTCTTC
d_gene: .; abundance: many; j_gene: TRBJ1-4; v_gene: TRBV15; CDR3aa: CAPLGAATNEKLFF; CDR3nt: TGTGCCCCCCTTGGGGCAGCAACTAATGAAAAACTGTTTTTT
d_gene: .; abundance: .; j_gene: TRBJ2-6; v_gene: TRBV28; CDR3aa: CASARWQPQNSGANVLTF; CDR3nt: TGTGCCAGCGCGCGATGGCAGCCTCAAAATTCTGGGGCCAACGTCCTGACTTTC
d_gene: .; abundance: many; j_gene: TRBJ1-1; v_gene: TRBV7-9; CDR3aa: CASSALSLGQFRTGGQGTEAFF; CDR3nt: TGTGCCAGCAGCGCCCTATCACTAGGGCAATTTCGAACGGGGGGGCAGGGCACTGAAGCTTTCTTT
d_gene: TRBD2; abundance: once; j_gene: TRBJ2-7; v_gene: TRBV3-1; CDR3aa: CASSGDGRNEQYF; CDR3nt: TGTGCCAGCAGCGGGGACGGGAGGAACGAGCAGTACTTC
d_gene: .; abundance: .; j_gene: TRBJ1-1; v_gene: TRBV28; CDR3aa: CASGSGAMNTEAFF; CDR3nt: TGTGCCAGCGGGTCAGGGGCCATGAACACTGAAGCTTTCTTT
d_gene: TRBD1; abundance: .; j_gene: TRBJ2-5; v_gene: TRBV6-2/TRBV6-3; CDR3aa: CASSLRTGGAGQGTQYF; CDR3nt: TGTGCCAGCAGCCTCCGGACAGGGGGAGCGGGACAAGGGACCCAGTACTTC
d_gene: .; abundance: few; j_gene: TRBJ1-3; v_gene: TRBV7-3; CDR3aa: CASSPDMGHTIYF; CDR3nt: TGTGCCAGCAGCCCTGACATGGGGCACACCATATATTTT
d_gene: .; abundance: few; j_gene: TRBJ2-1; v_gene: TRBV27; CDR3aa: CASSSLEGSYNEQFF; CDR3nt: TGTGCCAGCAGTTCGCTGGAGGGATCCTACAATGAGCAGTTCTTC